This TCR beta chain is drawn from a study of T cells after somatic rescue of genetic block. Repertoires were generated with immunoSEQ multiplex PCR, while TCRdb's copy carries only in-frame clones and drops some. This sample yields roughly 120,000 clones, of which about nine tenths are seen a single time; 1.4% to 1.5% belongs to the top ten. The V end was cut by 2 bases, the J end by 4 bases, with 8 bases between. The germline V gene encodes CDR1 MNHNY and CDR2 SVGAGI (reference sequence). The CDR3 sequence is 14 residues long. The count of this clone is one. The genes are TRBV6-6 and TRBJ1-4; D not certain. The receptor was derived from a woman between 18 and 29 years old. Input material: peripheral blood mononuclear cells (PBMCs). The CDR3 sequence: CASSYPGFNEKLFF. CDR3 nucleotides: TGTGCCAGCAGTTACCCCGGTTTTAATGAAAAACTGTTTTTT.